This TCR beta chain was recovered during a study of cytomegalovirus exposure and HLA in healthy donors. At the level of the study: The roughly 700 first-cohort repertoires shared a platform with the 130 or so validation repertoires, as reported in a later analysis.

Overall study results and limits: A subsequent analysis found that TCR clusters from the first cohort also tended to co-occur in the roughly 120 validation repertoires, with approximately 95% of cluster scores above 0. Most sequenced TCRs were rare (though some public TCRs occurred in many donors).

A roughly 120-subject validation cohort, separate from the approximately 670-subject first cohort, supplied the donors. V was trimmed by 0 bases and J by 4 bases, leaving 9 bases between them. Germline-derived CDR1 and CDR2 are SGHAT and FQNNGV. The CDR3 length is 14 residues. As for this clone: Its antigen is currently unknown.

This table comes from immunoSEQ multiplex PCR, and its TCRdb copy is limited to in-frame clones, with some not included. The sample consists of 70,000 to 75,000 clones, 85% to 95% of them appearing once. Material for sequencing was PBMCs. The source of this sequence is a woman between 18 and 29 years old in good health and CMV-seropositive. The chain uses TRBV11-2 and TRBJ1-1; tentative D call: TRBD1 (6 bases). CDR3 residues: CASSLERGGTEAFF. CDR3 coding DNA: TGTGCCAGCAGCTTAGAGAGGGGGGGCACTGAAGCTTTCTTT.